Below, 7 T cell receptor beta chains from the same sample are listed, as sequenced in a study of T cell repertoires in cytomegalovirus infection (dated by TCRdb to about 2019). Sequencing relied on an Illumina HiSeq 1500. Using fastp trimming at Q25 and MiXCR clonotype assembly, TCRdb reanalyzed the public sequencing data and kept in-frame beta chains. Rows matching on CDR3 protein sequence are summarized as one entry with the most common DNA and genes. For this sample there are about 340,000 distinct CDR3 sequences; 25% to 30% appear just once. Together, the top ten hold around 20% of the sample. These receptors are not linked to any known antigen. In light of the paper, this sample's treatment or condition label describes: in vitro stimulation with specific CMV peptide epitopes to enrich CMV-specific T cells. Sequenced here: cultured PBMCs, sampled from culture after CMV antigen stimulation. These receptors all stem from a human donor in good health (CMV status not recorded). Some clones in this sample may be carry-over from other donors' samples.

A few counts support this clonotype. Here the CDR3 reads CATSRRLAGVEQYF. The CDR3 bases are TGTGCCACCAGCAGACGACTAGCGGGAGTCGAGCAGTACTTC. V is TRBV15 and J is TRBJ2-7; 12 bases align to TRBD2. The CDR3 is made up of 14 amino acids. V lost 2 bases, J lost 6 bases, and 2 bases stayed unmatched. CDR1 and CDR2 from the germline V gene are LNHNV and YYDKDF (reference sequence).

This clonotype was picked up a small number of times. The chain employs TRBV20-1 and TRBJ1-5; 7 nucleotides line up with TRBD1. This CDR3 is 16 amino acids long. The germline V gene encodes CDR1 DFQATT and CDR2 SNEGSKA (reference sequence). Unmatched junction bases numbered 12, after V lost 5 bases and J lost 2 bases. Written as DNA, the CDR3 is TGCAGTGCTGCCCCGTCAGGGGGAGGCGGCAATCAGCCCCAGCATTTT. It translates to CSAAPSGGGGNQPQHF.

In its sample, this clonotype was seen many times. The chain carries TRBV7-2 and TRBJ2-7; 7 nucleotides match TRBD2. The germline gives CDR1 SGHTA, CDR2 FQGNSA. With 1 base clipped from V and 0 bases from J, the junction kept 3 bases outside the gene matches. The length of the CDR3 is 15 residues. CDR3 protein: CASSLGLAASYEQYF. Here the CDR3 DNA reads TGTGCCAGCAGCTTAGGGCTAGCGGCCTCCTACGAGCAGTACTTC.

The CDR3 sequence is CASRLAGVKNEQFF. CDR3 nucleotide sequence: TGTGCCAGCAGACTAGCGGGAGTAAAGAATGAGCAGTTCTTC. The J gene is TRBJ2-1, the V gene TRBV6-1, with 11 bases identical to TRBD2. V shed 6 bases, J shed 7 bases, and the junction held 5 bases outside the gene matches. Germline V gene data show CDR1 as MNHNS and CDR2 as SASEGT. The CDR3 is 14 residues long.

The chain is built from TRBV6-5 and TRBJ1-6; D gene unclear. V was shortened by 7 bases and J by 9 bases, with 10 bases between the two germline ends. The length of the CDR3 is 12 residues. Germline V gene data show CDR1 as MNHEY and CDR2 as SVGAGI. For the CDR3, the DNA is TGTGCCAGCACCGAAGGAGTTTCACCCCTCCACTTT. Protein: CASTEGVSPLHF.

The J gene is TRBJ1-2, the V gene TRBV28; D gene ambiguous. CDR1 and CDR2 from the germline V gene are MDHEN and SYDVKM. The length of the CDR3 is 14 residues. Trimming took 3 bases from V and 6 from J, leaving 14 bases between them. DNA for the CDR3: TGTGCCAGCAGTTTTTTGAGGGCGGGGAATGGCTACACCTTC. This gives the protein CASSFLRAGNGYTF.

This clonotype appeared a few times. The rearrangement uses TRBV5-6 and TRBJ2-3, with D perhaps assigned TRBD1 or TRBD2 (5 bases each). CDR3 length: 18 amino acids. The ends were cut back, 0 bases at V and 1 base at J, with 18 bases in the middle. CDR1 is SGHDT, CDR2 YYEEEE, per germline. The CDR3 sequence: CASSLGGTTYRRTDTQYF. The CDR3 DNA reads TGTGCCAGCAGCTTGGGGGGGACCACTTATCGCCGCACAGATACGCAGTATTTT.